These 22 T cell receptor beta chains came from one sample sequenced in a study of T cell changes during pregnancy in multiple sclerosis. Clones were read by immunoSEQ multiplex PCR, and TCRdb kept only the in-frame ones, dropping some. The sample carries some 37,000 clones, 88% recorded once. Sequencing was performed on CD4+ T cells from peripheral blood mononuclear cells, taken before pregnancy. The receptors were gathered from a female donor with multiple sclerosis, enrolled in a pregnancy study.

The genes are TRBV29-1 and TRBJ2-7; the match to TRBD2 covers 9 bases. V shed 6 bases and J 3 bases; nucleotides not matched to a gene: 6. The CDR3 runs 13 residues. Germline CDR1 and CDR2: SQVTM and ANQGSEA. In nucleotides, the CDR3 is TGCAGCGTCTGCCCTAGCGGGAACTACGAGCAGTACTTC. It specifies CSVCPSGNYEQYF.

The chain has TRBV5-1 and TRBJ1-2; a possible D gene is TRBD1 (6 bases). Trimming left V 4 bases short and J 7 bases short, with 20 bases between. The CDR3 loop spans 15 amino acids. Per the germline V gene, CDR1 is SGHRS and CDR2 is YFSETQ. DNA of the CDR3: TGCGCCAGCAGCCCTACTACAGGGTCCTCTGGTGGCTACACCTTC. Its protein product is CASSPTTGSSGGYTF.

This clone is judged medium-sized (0.01 to 0.1%). The CDR3 loop reads CASSLFGSATGGASGYTF. The CDR3 DNA reads as TGCGCCAGCAGCTTGTTCGGGTCGGCGACAGGGGGCGCCTCTGGCTACACCTTC. The J gene is TRBJ1-2, the V gene TRBV5-1; 10 bases align to TRBD1. In germline, CDR1 is SGHRS, CDR2 YFSETQ. The ends lost 1 base at V and 7 bases at J; junction bases unmatched: 16. This CDR3 region has 18 residues.

This clone has only one observation. The chain couples TRBV5-8 to TRBJ2-5, with D maybe TRBD1 (5 bases). Germline V gives CDR1 SGHTS, CDR2 YDEGEE. This CDR3 contains 13 residues. Deletions cut 4 bases from V and 8 bases from J, with 15 bases between. The CDR3, as DNA: TGTGCCAGCAGCGATACTATAGGGGTTACCCAGTACTTC. Its protein product is CASSDTIGVTQYF.

CDR3 region: CASRASGTYEQYF. For the CDR3, the DNA is TGTGCCAGCAGGGCAAGCGGGACCTACGAGCAGTACTTC. The chain couples TRBV6-5 to TRBJ2-7, with 7 bases aligning to TRBD2. The CDR3 is 13 amino acids. The V gene's germline CDR1 is MNHEY and CDR2 SVGAGI. V was pared by 6 bases and J by 2 bases, with 4 bases of the junction left unmatched.

The V gene is TRBV12-5, the J gene TRBJ2-7; D ambiguous. The germline gives CDR1 LGHNT, CDR2 FRNRAP. V was cut by 5 bases and J by 4 bases, with 6 bases left in between. This CDR3 comprises 11 residues. CDR3 nucleotide sequence: TGTGCTAGTGGTGCTGCGTACGAGCAGTACTTC. This encodes CASGAAYEQYF.

The chain combines TRBV11-2 with TRBJ2-7; 9 bases agree with TRBD1. Germline CDR1 and CDR2: SGHAT and FQNNGV. The CDR3 has 15 residues. The V gene end was trimmed by 3 bases and the J gene end by 6 bases; junction bases not matched to a gene: 9. CDR3 in DNA: TGTGCCAGCAGCTTGGGGGGGACAGGGCCTTTCGAGCAGTACTTC. Protein: CASSLGGTGPFEQYF.

A single count supports this clone. The chain uses TRBV19 and TRBJ2-7; tentatively, D is TRBD2 (5 bases). Between the trimmed V and J ends, which lost 6 bases and 3 bases, there was a span of 9 bases. The length of the CDR3 is 12 residues. Germline V gene data show CDR1 as LNHDA and CDR2 as SQIVND (reference sequence). The CDR3 bases are TGTGCCAGTAGCCCTGGACTCTACGAGCAGTACTTC. This encodes CASSPGLYEQYF.

The V and J genes are TRBV4-1 and TRBJ2-1; perhaps TRBD2 as D (6 bases). This CDR3 has 17 amino acids. The ends were cut back, 3 bases at V and 1 base at J, with 16 bases in the middle. The germline gives CDR1 MGHRA, CDR2 YSYEKL. The CDR3 spells CASSQPRLVRSYNEQFF. CDR3 DNA sequence: TGCGCCAGCAGCCAGCCAAGACTAGTTCGATCCTACAATGAGCAGTTCTTC.

The V gene is TRBV6-1, the J gene TRBJ1-5; 8 nucleotides align to TRBD1. V lost 4 bases and J lost 6; bases outside the gene matches: 8. Germline lookup yields CDR1 MNHNS and CDR2 SASEGT. The CDR3 is 15 amino acids. The CDR3 coding sequence is TGTGCCAGCAGTGGCCAGGGGGCGTCGAGTCAGCCCCAGCATTTT. It translates to CASSGQGASSQPQHF.

J is TRBJ2-1 and V is TRBV19; TRBD1 is a possible D gene (5 bases). Germline V lookup: CDR1 LNHDA, CDR2 SQIVND (reference sequence). The V gene lost 2 bases and the J gene lost 6 bases, with 17 bases spanning the gap. The CDR3 has 16 residues. CDR3 nucleotide sequence: TGTGCCAGTAGTATAAGGGTCAGGGCCATTAGCAATGAGCAGTTCTTC. This codes for CASSIRVRAISNEQFF.

This rearrangement joins TRBV30 to TRBJ1-5; 8 bases align to TRBD1. The CDR3 length is 18 residues. The ends lost 3 bases at V and 0 bases at J; junction bases unmatched: 13. In germline, CDR1 is GTSNPN, CDR2 SVGIG (reference sequence). The CDR3 sequence: CAWSSGTGQKYSNQPQHF. The CDR3, as DNA: TGTGCCTGGAGCTCAGGGACAGGACAAAAGTATAGCAATCAGCCCCAGCATTTT.

The chain uses TRBV6-5 and TRBJ2-5; weak D call: TRBD1 (8 bases). Deletions cut 6 bases from V and 3 bases from J, with 17 bases between. CDR3 length equals 15 residues. Germline V CDR1 and CDR2: MNHEY, SVGAGI. CDR3 amino acids: CASRGGTGMEETQYF. The CDR3 coding sequence is TGTGCCAGCAGGGGGGGGACAGGCATGGAAGAGACCCAGTACTTC.

V and J are TRBV9 and TRBJ2-1, with 10 bases lining up with TRBD2. With V trimmed by 4 bases and J by 4 bases, 5 bases remained unmatched. The CDR3 covers 15 residues. Germline V lookup: CDR1 SGDLS, CDR2 YYNGEE. The chain's CDR3 is CASSPRLAGYNEQFF. The CDR3 nucleotides read TGTGCCAGCAGCCCCCGACTAGCGGGTTACAATGAGCAGTTCTTC.

Comments on this clone: This sample also contains other DNA sequences that code for the same CDR3. The chain combines TRBV4-1 with TRBJ2-3; 9 positions agree with TRBD1. The CDR3 spans 15 residues. Germline CDR1 and CDR2: MGHRA and YSYEKL. Losses at the gene ends were 2 bases for V and 1 base for J; bases not matched to a gene: 1. CDR3 coding DNA: TGCGCCAGCAGCCAAAGGACAGGGGGCACAGATACGCAGTATTTT. This codes for CASSQRTGGTDTQYF.

The rearrangement joins TRBV29-1 to TRBJ2-5; a possible D gene is TRBD2 (6 bases). This CDR3 region has 14 residues. The V gene's germline CDR1 is SQVTM and CDR2 ANQGSEA. The CDR3 nucleotides read TGCAGTTCAGGAGGCGGGAATATGGTAGAGACCCAGTACTTC. This sequence encodes CSSGGGNMVETQYF.

The chain is built from TRBV7-3 and TRBJ2-1; 7 bases are shared with TRBD2. Germline V lookup: CDR1 SGHTA, CDR2 FQGTGA. The CDR3 has 16 amino acids. Trimming cost V 5 bases and J 0 bases; bases outside gene matches: 7. CDR3 nucleotide sequence: TGTGCCAGCAGCCATAGCGGGCAGAGCTCCTACAATGAGCAGTTCTTC. Protein: CASSHSGQSSYNEQFF.

The chain has TRBV6-1 and TRBJ1-3, with a weak D call TRBD1 (5 bases). Germline-derived CDR1 and CDR2 are MNHNS and SASEGT. The CDR3 is 13 amino acids. Trimming shortened V by 6 bases and J by 14 bases, and 20 bases separated the two germline ends. CDR3 loop: CASRPAWGLALYF. CDR3 in DNA: TGTGCCAGCAGACCTGCTTGGGGACTTGCCCTATATTTT.

The J gene is TRBJ2-5, the V gene TRBV4-1; possible D gene TRBD2, 6 bases. Germline CDR1 is MGHRA and CDR2 is YSYEKL. Trimming took off 0 bases at V and 2 bases at J, with 19 bases between the two ends. This CDR3 comprises 18 residues. Written as DNA, the CDR3 is TGCGCCAGCAGCCAAGATCTGGCGAAAATGGGGAGGCAAGAGACCCAGTACTTC. Its protein is CASSQDLAKMGRQETQYF.

The chain has TRBV11-1 and TRBJ2-7; TRBD1 matches at 9 bases. CDR3 length: 13 amino acids. Germline CDR1 reads SGHAT; CDR2 reads FQDESV (reference sequence). V lost 4 bases and J lost 7; bases outside the gene matches: 5. CDR3: CASSSDRGREQYF. CDR3 coding DNA: TGTGCCAGCAGCTCGGACAGGGGTAGGGAGCAGTACTTC.

The V and J genes are TRBV5-4 and TRBJ1-1; 8 bases are a match to TRBD1. CDR3 size: 15 residues. In germline, CDR1 is SGHNT, CDR2 YYREEE (reference sequence). The trim removed 4 bases at V and 5 bases at J, leaving 10 bases unmatched. The CDR3 DNA reads TGTGCCAGCAGCCGAAATGGACAGGGAGGAACTGAAGCTTTCTTT. Encoded protein: CASSRNGQGGTEAFF.

This clone was seen a handful of times. The chain employs TRBV7-2 and TRBJ2-5, with D perhaps TRBD2 (5 bases). V was trimmed by 4 bases and J by 4 bases, leaving 7 bases between them. In germline, CDR1 is SGHTA, CDR2 FQGNSA. The CDR3 is made up of 12 amino acids. The CDR3 loop is CASSSSPETQYF. The CDR3 region has the DNA TGTGCCAGCAGCTCTAGCCCAGAGACCCAGTACTTC.